Shown below are 21 T cell receptor beta chains from a single sample sequenced in a study of T-cell reconstitution after alpha-beta-depleted transplantation in children (dated by TCRdb to the mid-2010s). In the paper's terms, the treatment or condition label means: allogeneic hematopoietic cell transplantation with graft depleted of TCRalphabeta T cells and CD19 B cells. The protocol used for the library was PCR. TCRdb names Illumina HiSeq 2500 as the instrument used. TCR libraries were prepared with molecular barcoding, using unique molecular identifiers to normalize TCRbeta repertoire quantification. TCRdb reanalyzed the raw reads on its own, using fastp at Q25 for trimming and MiXCR for clone calling, and kept in-frame beta chains. Every distinct CDR3 protein forms one entry, paired with its most common genes and DNA. In all, the sample holds 150,000 to 250,000 distinct CDR3 sequences, and about 6% of those were seen once. Of the sample, approximately 4.1% falls within the top ten clones.

Sequenced material: PBMCs, taken before TCRalphabeta/CD19-depleted stem cell transplant. The receptor source for this set is a girl under three years old with combined immunodeficiency, due to receive a stem cell transplant.

This clonotype was picked up a small number of times. The V call is TRBV12-3 or TRBV12-4, the J call TRBJ2-5; D is perhaps TRBD1 (6 bases). CDR3 length: 13 amino acids. The V end was cut by 7 bases, the J end by 3 bases, with 12 bases between. CDR3 loop: CASTGDGEETQYF. CDR3 DNA sequence: TGTGCCAGCACAGGGGATGGGGAAGAGACCCAGTACTTC.

This clonotype was observed at least ten times. The chain links TRBV4-1 to TRBJ2-7; D not certain. Germline CDR1 reads MGHRA; CDR2 reads YSYEKL. The V end was cut by 1 base, the J end by 2 bases, with 15 bases between. This CDR3 is built from 16 residues. The CDR3 reads CASSQVWLKHPYEQYF. The DNA for the CDR3 is TGCGCCAGCAGCCAAGTATGGCTGAAACATCCCTACGAGCAGTACTTC.

This clonotype was counted at least ten times. This sequence joins TRBV28 and TRBJ2-7; 11 bases are a match to TRBD1. CDR3 length: 15 residues. Germline assignment: CDR1 MDHEN and CDR2 SYDVKM. V lost 4 bases and J lost 7; bases outside the gene matches: 9. The CDR3 sequence is CASSSLDRGPWEQYF. The CDR3 DNA is TGTGCCAGCAGTTCCCTGGACAGGGGGCCTTGGGAGCAGTACTTC.

This clonotype was seen a handful of times. V usage is TRBV15 and J usage is TRBJ2-4; 8 bases agree with TRBD1. The germline gives CDR1 LNHNV, CDR2 YYDKDF (reference sequence). With 0 bases clipped from V and 1 base from J, the junction kept 17 bases outside the gene matches. This CDR3 contains 21 residues. The CDR3 region is CATSRDYGDRQIFMAKNIQYF. The CDR3 nucleotides read TGTGCCACCAGCAGAGATTACGGGGACAGGCAAATTTTTATGGCCAAAAACATTCAGTACTTC.

This clonotype appeared many times. J is TRBJ2-5 and V is TRBV15; D ambiguous. The germline V gene encodes CDR1 LNHNV and CDR2 YYDKDF (reference sequence). CDR3 length: 13 residues. V was pared by 0 bases and J by 4 bases, with 6 bases between. The CDR3 sequence is CATSRDLGETQYF. CDR3 DNA sequence: TGTGCCACCAGCAGAGATCTGGGAGAGACCCAGTACTTC. The whole variable domain, filled in from reference TRBV15 and TRBJ2-5, reads DAMVIQNPRYQVTQFGKPVTLSCSQTLNHNVMYWYQQKSSQAPKLLFHYYDKDFNNEADTPDNFQSRRPNTSFCFLDIRSPGLGDTAMYLCATSRDLGETQYFGPGTRLLVL.

This clonotype was seen many times. This sequence joins TRBV9 and TRBJ2-7; 14 nucleotides line up with TRBD2. Trimming cost V 0 bases and J 3 bases; bases outside gene matches: 5. Germline V gives CDR1 SGDLS, CDR2 YYNGEE. The CDR3 consists of 17 residues. Here the CDR3 DNA reads TGTGCCAGCAGCGTAGGGGGGACTAGCGGGAGAAACTACGAGCAGTACTTC. Protein product: CASSVGGTSGRNYEQYF.

This clonotype was recorded a few times. The V call is TRBV4-1, the J call TRBJ1-2, with TRBD1 matching over 8 bases. The CDR3 sequence is 16 residues long. Germline CDR1 reads MGHRA; CDR2 reads YSYEKL. V was clipped by 1 base and J by 2 bases; unmatched bases: 6. The CDR3 DNA is TGCGCCAGCAGCCAAGTTGGGACAGGTCCGAACTATGGCTACACCTTC. This translates into CASSQVGTGPNYGYTF.

This clonotype was seen ten or more times. The chain employs TRBV4-2 and TRBJ2-1; maybe TRBD2 (6 bases). The CDR3 consists of 18 residues. V was clipped by 0 bases and J by 0 bases, with 15 bases between them. Germline V gene lookup returns CDR1 LGHNA and CDR2 YNFKEQ. The CDR3 protein is CASSQDLTSSISYNEQFF. The CDR3 nucleotides are TGTGCCAGCAGCCAAGATCTTACTAGCTCGATCTCCTACAATGAGCAGTTCTTC.

The gene calls are TRBV19 and TRBJ1-1, with D maybe TRBD1 (5 bases). The CDR3 runs to 14 residues. V was shortened by 7 bases and J by 5 bases, with 17 bases between the two germline ends. From germline, CDR1 is LNHDA and CDR2 SQIVND (reference sequence). The CDR3 DNA sequence: TGTGCCAGTACCCTATCAGACAGCAGAACTGAAGCTTTCTTT. The encoded protein is CASTLSDSRTEAFF.

This clonotype was seen many times. The chain uses TRBV12-3 or TRBV12-4 and TRBJ1-3; D call uncertain. CDR3 length: 14 amino acids. Trimming stripped 8 bases from V and 0 bases from J, with 11 bases between. The CDR3 reads CASGQVYSGNTIYF. DNA for the CDR3: TGTGCCAGCGGTCAGGTCTACTCTGGAAACACCATATATTTT.

This clonotype was recorded many times. The chain uses TRBV4-3 and TRBJ2-1; 7 nucleotides match TRBD2. CDR1 and CDR2 from the germline V gene are LGHNA and YSLEER. The V and J ends lost 3 bases and 3 bases, in that order; junction bases with no gene match: 14. The CDR3 length is 18 residues. Here the CDR3 reads CASSHARRPSGYYNEQFF. DNA of the CDR3: TGCGCCAGCAGCCACGCCCGAAGGCCTAGCGGATACTACAATGAGCAGTTCTTC.

This clonotype was picked up many times. The rearrangement links TRBV20-1 to TRBJ2-5; the D is unclear. Germline CDR1 is DFQATT and CDR2 is SNEGSKA (reference sequence). V was clipped by 1 base and J by 1 base, with 13 bases between them. This CDR3 region has 15 residues. CDR3 protein: CSARAMGHPQETQYF. As DNA, the CDR3 is TGCAGTGCTAGAGCCATGGGCCATCCCCAAGAGACCCAGTACTTC.

This clonotype was observed many times. J is TRBJ2-7 and V is TRBV19, with D hard to call. Germline-derived CDR1 and CDR2 are LNHDA and SQIVND (reference sequence). The CDR3 is 14 residues long. V was trimmed by 4 bases and J by 1 base, leaving 11 bases between them. The CDR3 nucleotides are TGTGCCAGTAGTACAGGAGACCTATCCTACGAGCAGTACTTC. This sequence encodes CASSTGDLSYEQYF.

Many counts were recorded for this clonotype. V gene TRBV6-5 combines with J gene TRBJ1-6; D might be TRBD1 (6 bases). V lost 2 bases to trimming and J lost 4 bases, with 12 bases between them. Looked up from germline, CDR1 is MNHEY and CDR2 is SVGAGI. The CDR3 runs 16 residues. This CDR3 reads CASSYAGEAYNSPLHF. CDR3 nucleotides: TGTGCCAGCAGTTACGCAGGGGAGGCTTATAATTCACCCCTCCACTTT.

This clonotype was detected many times. CDR3 sequence reads: CATSDIGRRGYTF. CDR3 DNA sequence: TGTGCCACCAGTGATATAGGGCGGCGGGGCTACACCTTC. The chain carries TRBV24-1 and TRBJ1-2; the D is unclear. Deletions cut 3 bases from V and 8 bases from J, with 12 bases between. Looked up from germline, CDR1 is KGHDR and CDR2 is SFDVKD. The CDR3 loop spans 13 amino acids.

This chain connects TRBV7-3 to TRBJ2-1, with unresolved D. Germline CDR1 reads SGHTA; CDR2 reads FQGTGA. The CDR3 is made up of 15 amino acids. Trimming removed 3 bases at V and 6 bases at J, with 15 bases between. CDR3 DNA: TGTGCCAGCAGCTTCGGGCTCCCATACAGCAATGAGCAGTTCTTC. This gives the protein CASSFGLPYSNEQFF.

This clonotype has a handful of counts. The gene calls are TRBV27 and TRBJ1-6; TRBD1 aligns across 8 bases. The junction had 6 bases not matched to a gene; V was cut back by 8 bases and J by 0 bases. Germline V gene lookup returns CDR1 MNHEY and CDR2 SMNVEV (reference sequence). The CDR3 totals 16 residues. This CDR3 is CASRDRSSSYNSPLHF. In DNA form, the CDR3 reads TGTGCCAGCCGGGACAGGTCGAGCTCCTATAATTCACCCCTCCACTTT.

This clonotype was recorded many times. V is TRBV5-1 and J is TRBJ2-1; D is uncertain. There are 15 residues in the CDR3. CDR1 is SGHRS, CDR2 YFSETQ, per germline. The ends were cut back, 4 bases at V and 8 bases at J, with 19 bases in the middle. Here the CDR3 reads CASSQDLKTHYEQFF. The DNA for the CDR3 is TGCGCCAGCAGCCAGGACCTCAAGACCCATTATGAGCAGTTCTTC.

In this sample, this clonotype turned up many times. The rearrangement uses TRBV7-9 and TRBJ2-2, with TRBD2 as a possible D gene (5 bases). Germline-derived CDR1 and CDR2 are SEHNR and FQNEAQ (reference sequence). The CDR3 extends over 15 amino acids. V was shortened by 1 base and J by 4 bases, with 10 bases between the two germline ends. This CDR3 reads CASSLEGGLTGELFF. The CDR3 DNA reads as TGTGCCAGCAGCTTAGAAGGAGGCCTCACCGGGGAGCTGTTTTTT. The full variable domain, its missing parts supplied by reference TRBV7-9 and TRBJ2-2, is DTGVSQNPRHKITKRGQNVTFRCDPISEHNRLYWYRQTLGQGPEFLTYFQNEAQLEKSRLLSDRFSAERPKGSFSTLEIQRTEQGDSAMYLCASSLEGGLTGELFFGEGSRLTVL.

This clonotype was detected ten times or more. The V and J genes are TRBV20-1 and TRBJ2-4; D is ambiguous. The CDR3 is made up of 13 amino acids. With 4 bases removed from V and 3 bases from J, the gap between germline ends came to 10 bases. Germline V gene data show CDR1 as DFQATT and CDR2 as SNEGSKA (reference sequence). The CDR3 sequence: CSAMWPDKNIQYF. In nucleotides, the CDR3 is TGCAGTGCTATGTGGCCCGACAAAAACATTCAGTACTTC.

The CDR3 protein is CASSQGLAGVPKELFF. Here the CDR3 DNA reads TGTGCCAGCAGCCAAGGACTAGCGGGAGTTCCTAAGGAGCTGTTTTTT. V gene TRBV4-2 combines with J gene TRBJ2-2; 12 bases fit TRBD2. The ends lost 1 base at V and 10 bases at J; junction bases unmatched: 7. This CDR3 contains 16 residues. Looked up from germline, CDR1 is LGHNA and CDR2 is YNFKEQ.